This passage covers 29 T cell receptor beta chains from one sample sequenced in a study of coeliac disease. The protocol was immunoSEQ multiplex PCR, while the TCRdb copy is restricted to in-frame clones and leaves out a portion. The data contain 5,400 or so clones, roughly 54% of them singletons. Sequenced material: intraepithelial lymphocytes from the gut. The receptor source for this set is a woman in her 30s with active celiac disease.

V is TRBV28 and J is TRBJ2-2; D remains unclear. Germline V CDR1 and CDR2: MDHEN, SYDVKM. The CDR3 length is 14 residues. Trimming cost V 2 bases and J 5 bases, with 9 bases left between them. Written as DNA, the CDR3 is TGTGCCAGCAGTTTAGTGGCAGCGACCGGGGAGCTGTTTTTT. Translating it yields CASSLVAATGELFF.

This clone was detected a few times. At one of its ends the junction is not consistent with the germline gene, which may arise from a read error. This chain links TRBV4-1 with TRBJ2-7, with a weak D call TRBD1 (6 bases). From germline, CDR1 is MGHRA and CDR2 YSYEKL. This CDR3 is built from 13 residues. CDR3 sequence reads: CASSQGAGDEQYF. The CDR3 DNA reads TGTGCCAGCAGCCAAGGGGCAGGGGACGAGCAGTACTTC.

V is TRBV5-4 and J is TRBJ2-7; 11 positions agree with TRBD2. Germline lookup yields CDR1 SGHNT and CDR2 YYREEE (reference sequence). Germline trimming cut 4 bases from V and 6 bases from J; bases unmatched to any gene: 6. The CDR3 contains 14 residues. CDR3 nucleotide sequence: TGTGCCAGCAGCGATAGCGGGGGGGCCATCGAGCAGTACTTC. It specifies CASSDSGGAIEQYF.

The chain recombines TRBV5-1 with TRBJ1-6; TRBD1 agrees at 11 bases. Per germline, CDR1 SGHRS and CDR2 YFSETQ. With 4 bases clipped from V and 1 base from J, the junction kept 4 bases outside the gene matches. CDR3 length: 17 amino acids. CDR3 bases: TGCGCCAGCAGCCTGGGGACAGGGGGATCCTATAATTCACCCCTCCACTTT. Translation gives CASSLGTGGSYNSPLHF.

This clone was recorded a few times. V gene TRBV11-1 combines with J gene TRBJ2-5, with 12 bases matching TRBD2. CDR1 is SGHAT, CDR2 FQDESV, per germline (reference sequence). The junction had 6 bases not matched to a gene; V was cut back by 5 bases and J by 5 bases. CDR3 size: 15 residues. The CDR3 spells CASSTRLAGDETQYF. CDR3 sequence (DNA): TGTGCCAGCAGCACCCGACTAGCGGGGGATGAGACCCAGTACTTC.

The rearrangement uses TRBV15 and TRBJ1-2; D remains unclear. V was clipped by 3 bases and J by 14 bases, with 19 bases between them. The CDR3 is made up of 13 amino acids. Germline V lookup: CDR1 LNHNV, CDR2 YYDKDF (reference sequence). The CDR3 bases are TGTGCCACCAGCAGTCCCATGAGGGTATCAATTACCTTC. Protein: CATSSPMRVSITF. The complete variable domain, with remaining parts taken from reference TRBV15 and TRBJ1-2, reads DAMVIQNPRYQVTQFGKPVTLSCSQTLNHNVMYWYQQKSSQAPKLLFHYYDKDFNNEADTPDNFQSRRPNTSFCFLDIRSPGLGDTAMYLCATSSPMRVSITFGSGTRLTVV.

This clone was seen more than once but under ten times. V gene TRBV7-6 combines with J gene TRBJ1-1; 11 bases match TRBD1. Looked up from germline, CDR1 is SGHVS and CDR2 is FNYEAQ. The J segment lost 4 bases and the V segment lost 0 bases, leaving 7 bases of the junction unmatched. The CDR3 length is 17 residues. CDR3 protein: CASSLARTGGLATEAFF. DNA of the CDR3: TGTGCCAGCAGCTTAGCTCGGACAGGGGGCCTGGCCACTGAAGCTTTCTTT.

This clone was counted once. The chain uses TRBV27 and TRBJ2-5; TRBD2 aligns across 11 bases. The V and J ends lost 8 bases and 2 bases, in that order; junction bases with no gene match: 4. Per the germline V gene, CDR1 is MNHEY and CDR2 is SMNVEV (reference sequence). The CDR3 is made up of 14 amino acids. The CDR3 loop reads CASALAGGQETQYF. CDR3 nucleotide sequence: TGTGCCAGCGCCTTAGCGGGGGGGCAAGAGACCCAGTACTTC.

This chain links TRBV5-1 with TRBJ2-7; D is perhaps TRBD2 (7 bases). The CDR3 runs 14 residues. The germline V gene encodes CDR1 SGHRS and CDR2 YFSETQ. V was clipped by 5 bases and J by 4 bases, with 16 bases between them. The CDR3 nucleotides are TGCGCCAGCAGGTTTTCGGGGGGCCAATACGAGCAGTACTTC. Translation: CASRFSGGQYEQYF.

V usage is TRBV4-2 and J usage is TRBJ2-3; 7 nucleotides match TRBD2. After removal of 0 bases from V and 3 bases from J, the junction contained 18 bases not matched to a gene. Germline V gene lookup returns CDR1 LGHNA and CDR2 YNFKEQ. The CDR3 has 20 residues. For the CDR3, the DNA is TGTGCCAGCAGCCAAGATGCTTCTGTTTTGGCAGCGGGGTTTACAGATACGCAGTATTTT. Translated, it gives CASSQDASVLAAGFTDTQYF.

The chain is built from TRBV27 and TRBJ2-5; 7 bases are a match to TRBD2. Trimming removed 4 bases from V and 1 base from J; junction bases left unmatched: 3. CDR1 MNHEY and CDR2 SMNVEV come from the germline V gene (reference sequence). The CDR3 has 14 amino acids. CDR3 region: CASSSLAAQETQYF. The CDR3 DNA is TGTGCCAGCAGTTCTCTAGCGGCCCAAGAGACCCAGTACTTC.

The CDR3 region has the DNA TGTGCCAGCAGCCGGGTGAGCGACACCGGGGAGCTGTTTTTT. This gives the protein CASSRVSDTGELFF. V gene TRBV5-4 combines with J gene TRBJ2-2; D unclear. Trimming pared 4 bases from V and 3 bases from J, leaving 10 bases between. Germline V gives CDR1 SGHNT, CDR2 YYREEE (reference sequence). This CDR3 is 14 amino acids long.

V usage is TRBV2 and J usage is TRBJ1-2; D unresolved. With 3 bases removed from V and 8 bases from J, the gap between germline ends came to 10 bases. Germline-derived CDR1 and CDR2 are SNHLY and FYNNEI. This CDR3 is built from 12 residues. The chain's CDR3 is CASSEVGGGYTF. The CDR3 DNA sequence: TGTGCCAGCAGTGAGGTCGGAGGGGGCTACACCTTC.

The chain combines TRBV7-6 with TRBJ2-3; TRBD1 aligns across 9 bases. CDR1 and CDR2 (germline): SGHVS, FNYEAQ. This CDR3 spans 14 amino acids. With V trimmed by 5 bases and J by 1 base, 1 base remained unmatched. This CDR3 reads CASSRTGGTDTQYF. CDR3 bases: TGTGCCAGCAGCCGGACAGGGGGCACAGATACGCAGTATTTT.

This clone was detected a few times. The chain links TRBV28 to TRBJ2-1; the D gene is possibly TRBD1 (6 bases). CDR3 length: 14 residues. Germline-derived CDR1 and CDR2 are MDHEN and SYDVKM. Trimming took off 6 bases at V and 3 bases at J, with 12 bases between the two ends. The chain's CDR3 is CASRGLDSYNEQFF. The CDR3 nucleotides read TGTGCCAGCAGGGGCCTGGACAGCTACAATGAGCAGTTCTTC. Full variable domain (missing parts from reference TRBV28 and TRBJ2-1): DVKVTQSSRYLVKRTGEKVFLECVQDMDHENMFWYRQDPGLGLRLIYFSYDVKMKEKGDIPEGYSVSREKKERFSLILESASTNQTSMYLCASRGLDSYNEQFFGPGTRLTVL.

In its sample, this clone was seen a few times. V usage is TRBV7-9 and J usage is TRBJ2-1; maybe TRBD2 (6 bases). Per germline, CDR1 SEHNR and CDR2 FQNEAQ (reference sequence). The V and J ends lost 4 bases and 8 bases respectively, with 18 bases between them. The CDR3 runs 15 residues. CDR3 DNA: TGTGCCAGCAGCTCCGGCCAGCGGGTAGAGGATGAGCAGTTCTTC. Protein product: CASSSGQRVEDEQFF.

The chain employs TRBV5-1 and TRBJ2-1; D ambiguous. V shed 6 bases and J shed 0 bases, with 7 bases lying between them. CDR3 length: 13 residues. Germline V gives CDR1 SGHRS, CDR2 YFSETQ. The CDR3 DNA reads as TGCGCCAGCAAAACGAGCTCCTACAATGAGCAGTTCTTC. Its protein product is CASKTSSYNEQFF. Full variable domain (rest looked up from reference TRBV5-1 and TRBJ2-1): KAGVTQTPRYLIKTRGQQVTLSCSPISGHRSVSWYQQTPGQGLQFLFEYFSETQRNKGNFPGRFSGRQFSNSRSEMNVSTLELGDSALYLCASKTSSYNEQFFGPGTRLTVL.

This clone is termed medium-sized. The chain has TRBV6-5 and TRBJ2-2; D gene unclear. The CDR3 is 15 residues long. The V gene lost 0 bases and the J gene lost 1 base, with 6 bases spanning the gap. CDR1 is MNHEY and CDR2 is SVGAGI in the germline V gene. The CDR3 nucleotides are TGTGCCAGCAGTTACTCGGTCGGGAACACCGGGGAGCTGTTTTTT. It specifies CASSYSVGNTGELFF.

The J gene is TRBJ2-1, the V gene TRBV10-3; D is unclear. The V gene lost 2 bases and the J gene lost 7 bases, with 9 bases spanning the gap. The CDR3 length is 13 residues. Per germline, CDR1 ENHRY and CDR2 SYGVKD. The CDR3 region is CAISEVQINEQFF. DNA for the CDR3: TGTGCCATCAGTGAGGTACAGATAAATGAGCAGTTCTTC.

The rearrangement joins TRBV18 to TRBJ2-7; possibly TRBD2 for D (5 bases). This CDR3 has 14 residues. Germline V gives CDR1 KGHSH, CDR2 LQKENI. V shed 5 bases and J shed 2 bases, with 13 bases lying between them. As DNA, the CDR3 is TGTGCCAGCTCATCCCCTAGCCTCCCCTACGAGCAGTACTTC. Protein product: CASSSPSLPYEQYF.

This clone has more than one count but fewer than ten. V gene TRBV7-9 combines with J gene TRBJ2-6; 9 bases fit TRBD1. Germline V CDR1 and CDR2: SEHNR, FQNEAQ (reference sequence). The ends lost 3 bases at V and 2 bases at J; junction bases unmatched: 5. The CDR3 spans 17 residues. The CDR3 here is CASSFGYRGPGANVLTF. The CDR3, as DNA: TGTGCCAGCAGCTTCGGTTACAGGGGGCCTGGGGCCAACGTCCTGACTTTC.

This clone occurred once. The rearrangement joins TRBV18 to TRBJ2-3; 11 positions agree with TRBD1. Germline V gene sequence: CDR1 KGHSH, CDR2 LQKENI. Germline trimming cut 4 bases from V and 5 bases from J; bases unmatched to any gene: 2. The CDR3 covers 14 residues. The DNA for the CDR3 is TGTGCCAGCTCACAGGACAGGGGGCAAGATACGCAGTATTTT. The encoded protein is CASSQDRGQDTQYF.

The count of this clone is one. The J gene is TRBJ1-6, the V gene TRBV28; tentative D call: TRBD1 (6 bases). Germline CDR1 is MDHEN and CDR2 is SYDVKM. The CDR3 is made up of 18 amino acids. V lost 6 bases to trimming and J lost 6 bases, with 24 bases between them. This CDR3 is CASRVGKTGEVFNSPLHF. The CDR3 DNA sequence: TGTGCCAGCAGGGTGGGAAAGACAGGAGAGGTATTTAATTCACCCCTCCACTTT.

Only a few counts were recorded for this clone. The V call is TRBV28, the J call TRBJ2-7; D call uncertain. The CDR3 spans 16 residues. V lost 3 bases to trimming and J lost 8 bases, with 23 bases between them. CDR1 and CDR2 (germline): MDHEN, SYDVKM. The CDR3 here is CASSFGQYNSYDKQYF. The DNA of the CDR3 is TGTGCCAGCAGTTTTGGGCAGTACAACTCCTACGATAAGCAGTACTTC. Drawing the rest from reference TRBV28 and TRBJ2-7, the complete variable domain is DVKVTQSSRYLVKRTGEKVFLECVQDMDHENMFWYRQDPGLGLRLIYFSYDVKMKEKGDIPEGYSVSREKKERFSLILESASTNQTSMYLCASSFGQYNSYDKQYFGPGTRLTVT.

The chain employs TRBV27 and TRBJ1-2; a weak D match, TRBD1 (5 bases). Germline-derived CDR1 and CDR2 are MNHEY and SMNVEV (reference sequence). V was clipped by 5 bases and J by 0 bases, with 22 bases between them. This CDR3 region has 18 residues. The CDR3 sequence: CASSPGGEGRRANYGYTF. In nucleotides, the CDR3 is TGTGCCAGCAGTCCCGGGGGGGAGGGGCGACGAGCTAACTATGGCTACACCTTC.

This rearrangement joins TRBV28 to TRBJ1-3; no firm D call. Germline loops: CDR1 MDHEN, CDR2 SYDVKM. With 3 bases removed from V and 8 bases from J, the gap between germline ends came to 5 bases. This CDR3 is built from 11 residues. The CDR3 DNA follows: TGTGCCAGCAGTTTGTTAGACACCATATATTTT. This encodes CASSLLDTIYF.

The chain employs TRBV5-4 and TRBJ2-5; 12 bases agree with TRBD2. From germline, CDR1 is SGHNT and CDR2 YYREEE (reference sequence). The CDR3 totals 15 residues. The V gene end was trimmed by 4 bases and the J gene end by 2 bases; junction bases not matched to a gene: 3. The CDR3 DNA follows: TGTGCCAGCAGCGAGACTAGCGGGGGTCAAGAGACCCAGTACTTC. It translates to CASSETSGGQETQYF.

J is TRBJ1-1 and V is TRBV5-4; weak D call: TRBD1 (5 bases). Trimming took 4 bases from V and 2 from J, leaving 12 bases between them. Per the germline V gene, CDR1 is SGHNT and CDR2 is YYREEE (reference sequence). CDR3 length: 14 residues. The CDR3 protein is CASSELRVNTEAFF. The CDR3, as DNA: TGTGCCAGCAGCGAACTCAGGGTTAACACTGAAGCTTTCTTT.

This clone was seen only a few times. V gene TRBV7-3 combines with J gene TRBJ1-6, with D unclear. With 2 bases removed from V and 4 bases from J, the gap between germline ends came to 6 bases. CDR1 SGHTA and CDR2 FQGTGA come from the germline V gene. The CDR3 totals 14 residues. The CDR3: CASSLLQYNSPLHF. The CDR3 nucleotides read TGTGCCAGCAGCTTACTACAGTATAATTCACCCCTCCACTTT.